The sequence of this T cell receptor beta chain was determined in a study of blood T cell repertoires in COVID-19. Original analysis: Estimates of nucleated cell counts were drawn from the amplification of reference gene primers. TCRdb's copy holds only in-frame clones and misses some; the assay was immunoSEQ multiplex PCR. D and trimming come from the DNA, and the V and J calls and clone size come from that table. The data show approximately 150,000 clones, more than 75% seen once. Trimming left V 6 bases short and J 1 base short, with 9 bases between. The CDR3 covers 13 residues. The rearrangement links TRBV12-3 or TRBV12-4 to TRBJ1-1; the D is unclear. The source is a man between 60 and 75 years old with active or convalescent COVID-19. The sequenced material came from peripheral blood. The CDR3 bases are TGTGCCAGCAGAAGCCAGGAGAACACTGAAGCTTTCTTT. Protein sequence: CASRSQENTEAFF.